A selection of T cell receptor beta chains follows, all from one sample in a study of graft-versus-host responses after intestinal transplantation. Profiling relied on immunoSEQ multiplex PCR, and the TCRdb table lists in-frame clones only, not all of them. The data hold some 86,000 clones, with around 92% observed a single time. Their recognized antigens are unknown. The specimen was unstimulated CD4+ T cells sorted from spleen or lymph node cells, collected before intestinal transplant. These receptors were collected from a human donor who received an intestinal transplant. Each CDR3 is given with its conserved first and last residue. D genes are given only for firm matches. Expanded clones get a size class; other rows say once, few or many, or leave the size out.

size: .
V: TRBV5-1
J: TRBJ1-2
D: .
CDR3: CASSLGVQRGYGYTF
DNA: TGCGCCAGCAGCTTGGGAGTTCAGAGGGGGTATGGCTACACCTTC

size: .
V: TRBV6-6
J: TRBJ2-7
D: .
CDR3: CASSYPRQGEQYF
DNA: TGTGCCAGCAGTTACCCGCGTCAGGGGGAGCAGTACTTC

size: .
V: TRBV5-1
J: TRBJ1-2
D: TRBD1
CDR3: CATSLTGSYGYTF
DNA: TGCGCCACCTCACTGACAGGGTCATATGGCTACACCTTC

size: .
V: TRBV30
J: TRBJ2-1
D: TRBD1
CDR3: CAWRDGRRDSSYNEQFF
DNA: TGTGCCTGGAGGGATGGGAGAAGGGACAGCTCCTACAATGAGCAGTTCTTC

size: .
V: TRBV7-9
J: TRBJ2-1
D: .
CDR3: CASTLVHEQFF
DNA: TGTGCCAGCACCCTAGTGCATGAGCAGTTCTTC

size: .
V: TRBV6-1
J: TRBJ2-5
D: TRBD2
CDR3: CASCGLAGETQYF
DNA: TGTGCCAGCTGTGGACTAGCCGGAGAGACCCAGTACTTC

size: .
V: TRBV9
J: TRBJ2-7
D: TRBD2
CDR3: CASSPQGLAGVYEQYF
DNA: TGTGCCAGCAGCCCCCAAGGACTAGCGGGGGTCTACGAGCAGTACTTC

size: .
V: TRBV2
J: TRBJ2-5
D: TRBD2
CDR3: CASTVDRSLTGGETQYF
DNA: TGTGCCAGCACCGTAGACAGGAGCCTCACGGGAGGGGAGACCCAGTACTTC

size: .
V: TRBV30
J: TRBJ2-7
D: TRBD1
CDR3: CAWSVRDRGREQYF
DNA: TGTGCCTGGAGTGTAAGGGACAGGGGGCGGGAGCAGTACTTC

size: once
V: TRBV27
J: TRBJ1-5
D: TRBD1
CDR3: CATRGQGSGNQPQHF
DNA: TGTGCCACCAGGGGACAGGGCAGTGGCAATCAGCCCCAGCATTTT

size: once
V: TRBV29-1
J: TRBJ2-7
D: .
CDR3: CSVRGQPYEQYF
DNA: TGCAGCGTAAGAGGACAGCCCTACGAGCAGTACTTC

size: few
V: TRBV4-1
J: TRBJ1-4
D: .
CDR3: CASSQDSDRAFAF
DNA: TGCGCCAGCAGCCAAGATAGCGATCGGGCATTCGCGTTT